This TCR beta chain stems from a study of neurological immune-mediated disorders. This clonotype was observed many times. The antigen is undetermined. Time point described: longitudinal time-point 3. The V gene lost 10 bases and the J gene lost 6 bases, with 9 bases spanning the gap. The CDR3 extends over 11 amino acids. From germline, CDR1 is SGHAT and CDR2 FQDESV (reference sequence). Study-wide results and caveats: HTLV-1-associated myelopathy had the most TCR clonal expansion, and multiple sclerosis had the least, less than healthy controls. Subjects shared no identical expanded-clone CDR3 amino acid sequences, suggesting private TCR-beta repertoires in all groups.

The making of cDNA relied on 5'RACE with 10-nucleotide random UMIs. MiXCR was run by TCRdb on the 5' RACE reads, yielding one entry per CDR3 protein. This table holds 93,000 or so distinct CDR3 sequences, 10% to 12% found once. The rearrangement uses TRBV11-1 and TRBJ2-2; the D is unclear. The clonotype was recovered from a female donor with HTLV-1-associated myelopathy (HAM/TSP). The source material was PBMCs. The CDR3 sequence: CATSTAGELFF. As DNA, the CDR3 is TGTGCCACCAGTACCGCCGGGGAGCTGTTTTTT.